What follows are 22 T cell receptor beta chains derived from one specimen sequenced in a study of blood T cell repertoires in COVID-19. Assay used: immunoSEQ multiplex PCR; TCRdb lists only in-frame clones, some missing. The sample lists approximately 240,000 clones, 70% to 90% occurring once. The specimen sequenced was peripheral blood. The receptors were gathered from a man between 50 and 59 years old with acute or convalescent COVID-19.

This clone was detected only a few times. This rearrangement joins TRBV29-1 to TRBJ2-7; tentatively, D is TRBD2 (6 bases). Trimming left V 3 bases short and J 2 bases short, with 14 bases between. Germline V lookup: CDR1 SQVTM, CDR2 ANQGSEA. CDR3 length: 14 amino acids. CDR3 nucleotides: TGCAGCGTTGACGGGCGGGGATCGCCCTACGAGCAGTACTTC. Translation: CSVDGRGSPYEQYF.

This chain connects TRBV5-1 to TRBJ1-2; the D gene is possibly TRBD1 (6 bases). V was pared by 3 bases and J by 2 bases, with 14 bases between. The CDR3 has 15 residues. Germline values: CDR1 SGHRS, CDR2 YFSETQ. In DNA, the CDR3 is TGCGCCAGCAGCTACATTGGACAGTTGAACTATGGCTACACCTTC. It is translated as CASSYIGQLNYGYTF.

The chain combines TRBV14 with TRBJ1-4; tentatively, D is TRBD1 (6 bases). The CDR3 spans 14 residues. V was pared by 3 bases and J by 5 bases, with 10 bases between. Looked up from germline, CDR1 is SGHDN and CDR2 is FVKESK. The DNA of the CDR3 is TGTGCCAGCAGCCAGGGACATTGGAATGAAAAACTGTTTTTT. Protein: CASSQGHWNEKLFF.

The genes are TRBV11-2 and TRBJ2-3; 14 nucleotides align to TRBD2. The CDR3 is 16 amino acids. From germline, CDR1 is SGHAT and CDR2 FQNNGV. Unmatched junction bases numbered 5, after V lost 5 bases and J lost 4 bases. CDR3 loop: CASSPGLAGGSDTQYF. CDR3 DNA: TGTGCCAGCAGCCCCGGACTAGCGGGAGGCTCAGATACGCAGTATTTT.

The rearrangement joins TRBV18 to TRBJ2-7, with D perhaps TRBD2 (7 bases). Germline CDR1 reads KGHSH; CDR2 reads LQKENI. The V end was cut by 5 bases, the J end by 4 bases, with 18 bases between. The CDR3 covers 15 residues. CDR3: CASSTIGGASYEQYF. Here the CDR3 DNA reads TGTGCCAGCTCAACCATTGGGGGGGCCAGTTACGAGCAGTACTTC.

The chain joins TRBV18 to TRBJ2-3, with TRBD1 matching over 12 bases. Trimming cost V 1 base and J 6 bases; bases outside gene matches: 5. This CDR3 is 16 amino acids long. Germline V gene lookup returns CDR1 KGHSH and CDR2 LQKENI. The CDR3 protein is CASSPRGTGGSDTQYF. In DNA, the CDR3 is TGTGCCAGCTCACCACGGGGGACAGGGGGCTCGGATACGCAGTATTTT. Full variable domain (outside the CDR3, taken from reference TRBV18 and TRBJ2-3): NAGVMQNPRHLVRRRGQEARLRCSPMKGHSHVYWYRQLPEEGLKFMVYLQKENIIDESGMPKERFSAEFPKEGPSILRIQQVVRGDSAAYFCASSPRGTGGSDTQYFGPGTRLTVL.

This clone was observed a few times. The CDR3 sequence: CASSFGQGSGNTIYF. In DNA, the CDR3 is TGTGCCAGCAGCTTCGGGCAGGGATCTGGAAACACCATATATTTT. The chain combines TRBV7-9 with TRBJ1-3, with D perhaps matching TRBD1 (5 bases). CDR3 length: 15 residues. Germline V gene sequence: CDR1 SEHNR, CDR2 FQNEAQ (reference sequence). The V gene lost 3 bases and the J gene lost 1 base, with 10 bases spanning the gap.

This sequence joins TRBV10-1 and TRBJ2-7; no firm D call. This CDR3 comprises 13 residues. Trimming stripped 0 bases from V and 3 bases from J, with 6 bases between. CDR1 and CDR2 (germline): WNHNN, SYGVQD (reference sequence). CDR3: CASSESRGYEQYF. CDR3 bases: TGCGCCAGCAGTGAGTCGCGAGGCTACGAGCAGTACTTC.

This clone has a handful of counts. CDR3: CSVKGSQGLYEQYF. For the CDR3, the DNA is TGCAGCGTAAAGGGGTCTCAGGGACTCTACGAGCAGTACTTC. The chain combines TRBV29-1 with TRBJ2-7; a possible D gene is TRBD2 (6 bases). The V end lost 6 bases, the J end lost 3 bases, and 18 bases lay between the germline ends. This CDR3 is built from 14 residues. Germline V gives CDR1 SQVTM, CDR2 ANQGSEA.

The genes are TRBV13 and TRBJ2-5, with 11 bases fitting TRBD1. The V segment lost 5 bases and the J segment 7 bases; nucleotides outside the gene matches: 15. In germline, CDR1 is PRHDT, CDR2 FYEKMQ (reference sequence). This CDR3 spans 17 amino acids. The CDR3 loop is CASSNRGRTGGRSTQYF. CDR3 coding DNA: TGTGCCAGCAGCAATAGGGGCAGGACAGGGGGCAGATCGACCCAGTACTTC.

The chain links TRBV4-2 to TRBJ2-1; TRBD2 agrees at 7 bases. CDR1 and CDR2 (germline): LGHNA, YNFKEQ. The CDR3 covers 16 residues. V trimming: 0 bases; J trimming: 4 bases; junction bases outside the gene matches: 6. This CDR3 is CASSQEEWEGYNEQFF. As DNA, the CDR3 is TGTGCCAGCAGCCAAGAGGAGTGGGAGGGGTACAATGAGCAGTTCTTC.

The chain joins TRBV30 to TRBJ1-2; D is possibly TRBD1 (5 bases). Germline V lookup: CDR1 GTSNPN, CDR2 SVGIG (reference sequence). The CDR3 totals 14 residues. V dropped 1 base and J dropped 4 bases, with 13 bases sitting between them. The CDR3 here is CAWSAGGGAYGYTF. CDR3 bases: TGTGCCTGGAGTGCCGGCGGAGGGGCCTATGGCTACACCTTC.

This clone was detected ten times or more. The chain links TRBV7-9 to TRBJ2-1; 7 positions match TRBD1. The CDR3 is 14 amino acids. Germline assignment: CDR1 SEHNR and CDR2 FQNEAQ (reference sequence). V shed 5 bases and J 2 bases; nucleotides not matched to a gene: 3. The CDR3 DNA reads TGTGCCAGCAGCGGACAGGCGACCTACAATGAGCAGTTCTTC. It codes for CASSGQATYNEQFF.

This CDR3 reads CASSESTSGGYNEQFF. CDR3 DNA sequence: TGCGCCAGCAGTGAGTCAACTAGCGGGGGGTACAATGAGCAGTTCTTC. The chain couples TRBV10-1 to TRBJ2-1; 12 bases map to TRBD2. CDR1 is WNHNN, CDR2 SYGVQD, per germline (reference sequence). The CDR3 spans 16 residues. V shed 0 bases, J shed 4 bases, and the junction held 1 base outside the gene matches.

V usage is TRBV12-3 or TRBV12-4 and J usage is TRBJ1-2; TRBD1 aligns across 10 bases. V gave up 7 bases and J gave up 8 bases; unmatched junction bases: 7. CDR3 length: 13 amino acids. The CDR3 coding sequence is TGTGCCAGCACCCTAGGGACAGGGGTCGGCTACACCTTC. Translating gives CASTLGTGVGYTF.

V is TRBV11-2 and J is TRBJ2-3; weak D call: TRBD2 (6 bases). This CDR3 comprises 17 residues. The germline V gene encodes CDR1 SGHAT and CDR2 FQNNGV. Trimming stripped 1 base from V and 3 bases from J, with 17 bases between. Written as DNA, the CDR3 is TGTGCCAGCAGCTTAGGTCGACTAGTGGGACCAACAGATACGCAGTATTTT. Protein: CASSLGRLVGPTDTQYF.

V is TRBV7-3 and J is TRBJ2-5; TRBD1 might be the D (5 bases). CDR3 size: 15 residues. Trimming took off 5 bases at V and 1 base at J, with 14 bases between the two ends. Germline loops: CDR1 SGHTA, CDR2 FQGTGA. This chain's CDR3 is CASSPTGAPQETQYF. The CDR3 region has the DNA TGTGCCAGCAGCCCGACTGGGGCTCCCCAAGAGACCCAGTACTTC.

As regards this clone: One junction end disagrees with the germline gene, perhaps due to a read error. The chain has TRBV11-3 and TRBJ2-7; 8 positions agree with TRBD1. Germline CDR1 SGHNT, CDR2 YENEEA. There are 15 residues in the CDR3. The CDR3 protein is CASRLEGGRGHEQYF. CDR3 sequence (DNA): TGTGCCAGCAGGTTAGAGGGTGGCAGGGGGCACGAGCAGTACTTC. Combining the CDR3 with reference TRBV11-3 and TRBJ2-7 gives the whole variable domain EAGVVQSPRYKIIEKKQPVAFWCNPISGHNTLYWYLQNLGQGPELLIRYENEEAVDDSQLPKDRFSAERLKGVDSTLKIQPAELGDSAVYLCASRLEGGRGHEQYFGPGTRLTVT.

CDR3 amino acids: CASSTGYPNTGELFF. The CDR3 DNA sequence: TGTGCCAGCAGCACAGGGTATCCTAACACCGGGGAGCTGTTTTTT. The chain has TRBV25-1 and TRBJ2-2, with D possibly TRBD1 on 6 matching bases. V gave up 6 bases and J gave up 2 bases, with 13 bases separating them. CDR3 size: 15 residues. Germline CDR1 is MGHDK and CDR2 is SYGVNS.

The sample holds a few counts of this clone. The CDR3 DNA is TGTGCCAGCAGCCAGGCTTCAGCGGGGGGCCACTACGAGCAGTACTTC. Translating it yields CASSQASAGGHYEQYF. V gene TRBV4-2 combines with J gene TRBJ2-7, with 9 bases identical to TRBD2. J gave up 3 bases and V 3 bases, and 9 bases lay outside the gene matches. Germline V lookup: CDR1 LGHNA, CDR2 YNFKEQ. This CDR3 region has 16 residues.

The rearrangement links TRBV7-6 to TRBJ1-3, with no clear D. The ends were cut back, 3 bases at V and 1 base at J, with 7 bases in the middle. Germline CDR1 and CDR2: SGHVS and FNYEAQ. The CDR3 sequence is 14 residues long. The CDR3 reads CASSLRESGNTIYF. CDR3 bases: TGTGCCAGCAGCTTGAGGGAGTCTGGAAACACCATATATTTT.

The chain carries TRBV12-3 or TRBV12-4 and TRBJ1-2; no clear D gene. Trimming stripped 3 bases from V and 3 bases from J, with 8 bases between. The CDR3 extends over 13 amino acids. The CDR3: CASSFGEHYGYTF. CDR3 DNA sequence: TGTGCCAGCAGTTTCGGGGAACACTATGGCTACACCTTC.